In its sample, the clone carrying this TCR beta chain was seen once. No antigen is known for it. TCR beta CDR3 sequences were amplified from RNA transcripts. HTBI primers were used for first-round RT-PCR of the TCR CDR3. TCRdb used MiXCR to reprocess the multiplex PCR reads, holding one entry per CDR3 protein. The data show approximately 500,000 distinct CDR3 sequences, 46% seen once. This record comes from a study of T cells in Graves' hyperthyroidism and ophthalmopathy. Patients counted as stable if ophthalmopathy did not develop within 18 months. Not enrolled were patients with uncontrolled infection, other autoimmune disease, pregnancy or lactation. Whole-study findings and limits: Model output signaled ophthalmopathy a median approximately 6 months ahead of onset. A model of 13 V-J features distinguished ophthalmopathy from stable hyperthyroidism.

CDR1 and CDR2 from the germline V gene are LNHNV and YYDKDF (reference sequence). V was cut by 8 bases and J by 7 bases, with 15 bases left in between. The CDR3 has 12 amino acids. The receptor's source is a woman between 18 and 29 years old with Graves' hyperthyroidism. The sample taken for sequencing was peripheral blood or thyroid tissue (not recorded which). The chain employs TRBV15 and TRBJ2-7; D possibly corresponds to TRBD2 (6 bases). CDR3: CATGGLYNEQYF. In nucleotides, the CDR3 is TGTGCCACCGGGGGACTCTACAATGAGCAGTACTTC.